The 31 T cell receptor beta chains in this list originate from one sample, sequenced in a study of T cell repertoires in cytomegalovirus infection. Each CDR3 protein is one row after TCRdb ran MiXCR on the reads. The data contain about 890,000 distinct CDR3 sequences, around 30% of them singletons. Their recognized antigens are unknown. The sample in question was cultured CD8+ T cells from PBMCs, obtained from culture after CMV antigen stimulation. The receptors here all came from a human donor in good health (CMV status not recorded). Some clones in this sample may be carry-over from other donors' samples.

Comments on this clonotype: This may come from a read error, since a much larger clone is one base off. V usage is TRBV2 and J usage is TRBJ2-5; TRBD1 or TRBD2 may be the D gene (5 bases each). Per germline, CDR1 SNHLY and CDR2 FYNNEI. CDR3 length: 14 amino acids. Trimming shortened V by 5 bases and J by 9 bases, and 19 bases separated the two germline ends. The CDR3 nucleotides read TGTGCCAGCAGTTCTTCCACGGGGAGCAGGGCCCAGTACTTC. It translates to CASSSSTGSRAQYF.

This clonotype was detected a few times. The chain combines TRBV25-1 with TRBJ1-1; D not certain. V lost 2 bases and J 2 bases, leaving 9 bases between the germline ends. Germline V gives CDR1 MGHDK, CDR2 SYGVNS. CDR3 length: 14 amino acids. In DNA form, the CDR3 reads TGTGCCAGCAGTGAAGACCCGGTAAACACTGAAGCTTTCTTT. Amino acids: CASSEDPVNTEAFF.

This clonotype was counted only a few times. For the CDR3, the DNA is TGTGCCAGCAGTGAAGCCCGGACAGGGATCTACGAGCAGTACGTC. This codes for CASSEARTGIYEQYV. The chain recombines TRBV6-1 with TRBJ2-7; 8 nucleotides line up with TRBD1. This CDR3 region has 15 residues. Germline V gene data show CDR1 as MNHNS and CDR2 as SASEGT. Trimming removed 0 bases from V and 3 bases from J; junction bases left unmatched: 4.

This clonotype was found a few times. The V gene is TRBV2, the J gene TRBJ2-7, with a possible D match to TRBD1 (6 bases). This CDR3 comprises 12 residues. The V and J ends lost 4 bases and 4 bases respectively, with 8 bases between them. The germline V gene encodes CDR1 SNHLY and CDR2 FYNNEI. The CDR3 protein is CASSATGYEQYV. CDR3 in DNA: TGTGCCAGCAGTGCCACAGGGTACGAGCAGTACGTC.

The chain combines TRBV19 with TRBJ2-1, with TRBD2 identical over 9 bases. The V gene's germline CDR1 is LNHDA and CDR2 SQIVND (reference sequence). J gave up 3 bases and V 7 bases, and 7 bases lay outside the gene matches. The CDR3 runs to 15 residues. The chain's CDR3 is CASTRTSAIYNEQFF. The CDR3 DNA reads TGTGCCAGTACTAGGACTAGCGCAATCTACAATGAGCAGTTCTTC.

The chain couples TRBV5-5 to TRBJ2-2; 9 nucleotides line up with TRBD2. Germline V gives CDR1 SGHKS, CDR2 YYEKEE (reference sequence). The CDR3 loop spans 15 amino acids. With V trimmed by 4 bases and J by 3 bases, 4 bases remained unmatched. The CDR3 region is CASSVSGGDTGELFF. The DNA for the CDR3 is TGTGCCAGCAGCGTTAGCGGGGGTGACACCGGGGAGCTGTTTTTT.

A word on this clonotype: This may be a read error: a much more frequent sequence differs by one nucleotide. The chain recombines TRBV9 with TRBJ2-7; D may be TRBD2 (6 bases). This CDR3 has 18 amino acids. Germline assignment: CDR1 SGDLS and CDR2 YYNGEE. V dropped 0 bases and J dropped 3 bases, with 22 bases sitting between them. The CDR3 here is CASSVDDPLVAEDYEQYF. CDR3 nucleotides: TGTGCCAGCAGCGTAGACGACCCTTTAGTAGCGGAGGACTACGAGCAGTACTTC.

Only a few counts were recorded for this clonotype. The CDR3 is CASSVYGSGSSYNEQFF. The CDR3 region has the DNA TGTGCCAGCAGTGTGTATGGTAGCGGGAGCTCCTACAATGAGCAGTTCTTC. The chain recombines TRBV2 with TRBJ2-1; 9 nucleotides line up with TRBD2. V was clipped by 4 bases and J by 0 bases; unmatched bases: 7. The CDR3 covers 17 residues. Germline values: CDR1 SNHLY, CDR2 FYNNEI. The entire variable domain, with the rest obtained from reference TRBV2 and TRBJ2-1, is as follows: EPEVTQTPSHQVTQMGQEVILRCVPISNHLYFYWYRQILGQKVEFLVSFYNNEISEKSEIFDDQFSVERPDGSNFTLKIRSTKLEDSAMYFCASSVYGSGSSYNEQFFGPGTRLTVL.

The V call is TRBV7-9, the J call TRBJ2-7, with D maybe TRBD1 (6 bases). The CDR3 totals 15 residues. Trimming removed 7 bases from V and 2 bases from J, with 18 bases in between. CDR1 is SEHNR, CDR2 FQNEAQ, per germline (reference sequence). The CDR3 region has the DNA TGTGCCAGCACGAATATAGGGACATATACCTACGAGCAGTACTTC. As protein: CASTNIGTYTYEQYF.

This clonotype has at least ten counts. The rearrangement links TRBV19 to TRBJ2-2; TRBD1 is a possible D gene (5 bases). V was pared by 7 bases and J by 7 bases, with 13 bases between. CDR1 and CDR2 (germline): LNHDA, SQIVND (reference sequence). The CDR3 has 13 amino acids. The DNA for the CDR3 is TGTGCCAGTATGGCAGGGTTCAACGGGGAGCTGTTTTTT. Translating it yields CASMAGFNGELFF. Full variable domain (missing parts from reference TRBV19 and TRBJ2-2): DGGITQSPKYLFRKEGQNVTLSCEQNLNHDAMYWYRQDPGQGLRLIYYSQIVNDFQKGDIAEGYSVSREKKESFPLTVTSAQKNPTAFYLCASMAGFNGELFFGEGSRLTVL.

The rearrangement links TRBV5-5 to TRBJ1-1; 9 bases match TRBD1. Losses at the gene ends were 3 bases for V and 4 bases for J; bases not matched to a gene: 13. The CDR3 loop spans 17 amino acids. In germline, CDR1 is SGHKS, CDR2 YYEKEE (reference sequence). The DNA of the CDR3 is TGTGCCAGCAGCTCGGGACAGGGATTGATTACCGGCACTGAAGCTTTCTTT. Amino acid sequence: CASSSGQGLITGTEAFF.

This clonotype was detected a few times. The V and J genes are TRBV12-3 or TRBV12-4 and TRBJ2-3; the D is unclear. The CDR3 length is 13 residues. The germline V and J ends were trimmed by 8 bases and 2 bases, with 11 bases remaining between them. CDR3 amino acids: CASLNPNTDTQYF. The DNA for the CDR3 is TGTGCCAGCCTCAATCCTAACACAGATACGCAGTATTTT.

The V gene is TRBV7-9, the J gene TRBJ1-5; TRBD1 might be the D (5 bases). There are 17 residues in the CDR3. Germline lookup yields CDR1 SEHNR and CDR2 FQNEAQ (reference sequence). The V and J ends lost 0 bases and 0 bases respectively, with 12 bases between them. The CDR3, as DNA: TGTGCCAGCAGCTTAGCCGGGGGGGATTTTAGCAATCAGCCCCAGCATTTT. The encoded protein is CASSLAGGDFSNQPQHF.

A word on this clonotype: One end of the junction varies from germline; a read error may be responsible. J is TRBJ1-2 and V is TRBV27, with TRBD1 as a possible D gene (6 bases). The germline CDR1 and CDR2 sequences are MNHEY and SMNVEV (reference sequence). There are 15 residues in the CDR3. The CDR3 bases are TGTGCCAGCAAGGGTCGGGGGGCGGCTAACTATGGCTGCACCTTC. The encoded protein is CASKGRGAANYGCTF.

The CDR3: CAIRTGTYGYTF. The CDR3 nucleotides are TGTGCCATCCGGACAGGAACCTATGGCTACACCTTC. The rearrangement links TRBV10-3 to TRBJ1-2; TRBD1 aligns across 7 bases. Per germline, CDR1 ENHRY and CDR2 SYGVKD. V dropped 8 bases and J dropped 4; count of bases not matched to a gene: 4. This CDR3 has 12 amino acids.

The sample holds a few counts of this clonotype. The chain recombines TRBV6-6 with TRBJ2-5, with 7 bases aligning to TRBD2. Germline CDR1 and CDR2: MNHNY and SVGAGI (reference sequence). This CDR3 comprises 16 residues. J was trimmed by 5 bases and V by 2 bases; bases with no gene match: 11. The CDR3 is CASSYLAEGRGETQYF. The CDR3 coding sequence is TGTGCCAGCAGTTACCTAGCGGAGGGAAGAGGGGAGACCCAGTACTTC.

This clonotype was counted ten times or more. The gene calls are TRBV7-6 and TRBJ2-5; weak D call: TRBD2 (5 bases). Per germline, CDR1 SGHVS and CDR2 FNYEAQ. The CDR3 extends over 14 amino acids. The V and J ends lost 5 bases and 5 bases respectively, with 15 bases between them. CDR3 protein: CASSPRLPGETQYF. The DNA of the CDR3 is TGTGCCAGCAGCCCGAGACTACCGGGGGAGACCCAGTACTTC.

This sequence joins TRBV27 and TRBJ2-3, with 8 bases identical to TRBD1. The CDR3 totals 16 residues. The junction had 12 bases not matched to a gene; V was cut back by 8 bases and J by 2 bases. Germline V gene sequence: CDR1 MNHEY, CDR2 SMNVEV (reference sequence). The CDR3 nucleotides read TGTGCCAGCCGTCAGGGTCCGGGACAGGCCACAGATACGCAGTATTTT. It specifies CASRQGPGQATDTQYF.

In regard to this clonotype: The CDR3 end shows no conserved phenylalanine or tryptophan, and so a read error is likely. This chain connects TRBV11-3 to TRBJ2-1, with D perhaps TRBD1 (7 bases). The germline CDR1 and CDR2 sequences are SGHNT and YENEEA. V was trimmed by 3 bases and J by 3 bases, leaving 12 bases between them. The CDR3 runs 15 residues. As DNA, the CDR3 is TGTGCCAGCAGCTTGAGCAGGGGGGTCTACAATGAGCAGTTCTAC. This codes for CASSLSRGVYNEQFY.

This clonotype was detected only a few times. This chain connects TRBV11-2 to TRBJ2-1; 8 bases align to TRBD2. Germline values: CDR1 SGHAT, CDR2 FQNNGV. CDR3 length: 12 amino acids. Germline trimming cut 5 bases from V and 8 bases from J; bases unmatched to any gene: 2. The CDR3 sequence: CASSRGGDEQFF. CDR3 bases: TGTGCCAGCAGCCGGGGGGGGGATGAGCAGTTCTTC.

This clonotype was counted only a few times. The CDR3 region is CASSRRLAGGAGGDTQYF. CDR3 nucleotides: TGTGCCAGCAGCCGGCGGCTAGCGGGGGGGGCAGGCGGGGATACGCAGTATTTT. The chain combines TRBV11-2 with TRBJ2-3; 12 bases agree with TRBD2. The ends lost 5 bases at V and 6 bases at J; junction bases unmatched: 15. The CDR3 contains 18 residues. Germline CDR1 is SGHAT and CDR2 is FQNNGV.

The gene calls are TRBV12-5 and TRBJ1-2; D call uncertain. Trimming shortened V by 1 base and J by 8 bases, and 5 bases separated the two germline ends. The CDR3 consists of 11 residues. Germline assignment: CDR1 LGHNT and CDR2 FRNRAP. The CDR3 spells CASGLAVGYTF. The CDR3 DNA follows: TGTGCTAGTGGTTTGGCGGTGGGCTACACCTTC.

This clonotype was counted a single time. The V and J genes are TRBV11-3 and TRBJ2-2; D not certain. The CDR3 is made up of 15 amino acids. Germline-derived CDR1 and CDR2 are SGHNT and YENEEA. Trimming shortened V by 4 bases and J by 0 bases, and 9 bases separated the two germline ends. CDR3 sequence reads: CASSSIAANTGELFF. The CDR3 region has the DNA TGTGCCAGCAGCTCCATCGCCGCGAACACCGGGGAGCTGTTTTTT.

The rearrangement joins TRBV5-1 to TRBJ2-1, with D uncertain. Germline V CDR1 and CDR2: SGHRS, YFSETQ. CDR3 length: 12 residues. With 2 bases removed from V and 8 bases from J, the gap between germline ends came to 8 bases. The CDR3 reads CASSFSVDEQFF. DNA of the CDR3: TGCGCCAGCAGCTTCTCCGTGGATGAGCAGTTCTTC.

The chain joins TRBV10-3 to TRBJ2-7, with TRBD1 matching over 10 bases. Germline-derived CDR1 and CDR2 are ENHRY and SYGVKD. There are 15 residues in the CDR3. V shed 8 bases and J 2 bases; nucleotides not matched to a gene: 9. The CDR3 DNA follows: TGTGCCATCCTTTCTCCGGGACAGGGGACCTACGAGCAGTACTTC. Amino acids: CAILSPGQGTYEQYF.

Concerning this clonotype: The junction shows a germline mismatch at one end, possibly a read error. The rearrangement joins TRBV7-6 to TRBJ2-1; no reliable D call. The length of the CDR3 is 15 residues. The germline V gene has CDR1 SGHVS and CDR2 FNYEAQ. The chain's CDR3 is CASGLKSGSYNEQFF. Written as DNA, the CDR3 is TGTGCCAGCGGCTTAAAAAGTGGCTCCTACAATGAGCAGTTCTTC.

This clonotype occurred a few times. The gene calls are TRBV6-5 and TRBJ1-6, with unresolved D. The CDR3 consists of 16 residues. The germline V gene has CDR1 MNHEY and CDR2 SVGAGI. The V end lost 7 bases, the J end lost 13 bases, and 26 bases lay between the germline ends. Written as DNA, the CDR3 is TGTGCCAGCACCATCGGGAGAGGAGCCCTATTCAGTCCCCTCCACTTT. Protein product: CASTIGRGALFSPLHF.

This clonotype appeared once. The chain uses TRBV5-1 and TRBJ2-3, with D possibly matching TRBD1 (7 bases). This CDR3 comprises 16 residues. The germline V gene encodes CDR1 SGHRS and CDR2 YFSETQ. Trimming took off 2 bases at V and 6 bases at J, with 19 bases between the two ends. In DNA, the CDR3 is TGCGCCAGCAGCTTACAGGGGACTTCCTTAGGGGATACGCAGTATTTT. Amino acids: CASSLQGTSLGDTQYF.

The chain joins TRBV12-3 or TRBV12-4 to TRBJ2-5; no reliable D call. CDR3 length equals 13 residues. V shed 5 bases and J shed 3 bases, with 10 bases lying between them. DNA of the CDR3: TGTGCCAGCAGTCTTTACGGTAAAGAGACCCAGTACTTC. Its protein product is CASSLYGKETQYF.

J is TRBJ2-7 and V is TRBV28; a weak D match, TRBD2 (6 bases). Germline assignment: CDR1 MDHEN and CDR2 SYDVKM. Trimming left V 11 bases short and J 0 bases short, with 14 bases between. CDR3 length equals 13 residues. The chain's CDR3 is CAAGGESSYEQYV. The DNA of the CDR3 is TGTGCCGCCGGCGGGGAAAGCTCCTACGAGCAGTACGTC.

This clonotype was observed many times. This chain connects TRBV7-2 to TRBJ2-1; 9 nucleotides match TRBD2. After removal of 5 bases from V and 10 bases from J, the junction contained 9 bases not matched to a gene. The germline CDR1 and CDR2 sequences are SGHTA and FQGNSA. The CDR3 sequence is 14 residues long. The CDR3 loop reads CASSPSGTSREQFF. The CDR3 nucleotides read TGTGCCAGCAGCCCTTCCGGGACTAGCAGGGAGCAGTTCTTC.